This entry features one TCR beta chain sequence. Its cognate antigen is unknown. These data come from a study of shared clonotypes between healthy human individuals. Study conclusions and caveats: Rarefaction demonstrated incomplete sorted-subset sequencing despite large depth. Non-shared clonotypes displayed generation probabilities falling below those of clonotypes present in all four donors.

CDR3 length: 19 residues. The V and J ends lost 3 bases and 4 bases respectively, with 25 bases between them. CDR1 and CDR2 (germline): KGHSH, LQKENI. CD45RO negativity and positive selection for CCR7 defined naive CD8 cells, a population that excluded terminally differentiated effector memory CD45RA+ cells. Each subset's genomic DNA was split evenly across several immunoSEQ plates. Assay used: immunoSEQ multiplex PCR; TCRdb lists only in-frame clones, some missing. This sample has about 2.2 million clones, with 90% to 95% found just once. The sample was naive CD8+ T cells from PBMCs. The rearrangement links TRBV18 to TRBJ1-5, with no clear D. This sequence was found in a man aged 18-30 years in good health. Some clones in this sample may be carry-over from other donors' samples. CDR3 nucleotides: TGTGCCAGCTCACCCGAAAGGTGGGCAGATCTACGAAGGAATCAGCCCCAGCATTTT. It translates to CASSPERWADLRRNQPQHF.